This TCR beta chain was obtained from a study of cytomegalovirus exposure and HLA in healthy donors. Details on this clone: Its antigen is as yet unknown.

The primer mix had 60 Vbeta and 13 Jbeta primers. Some clones are missing from TCRdb's copy, which holds only in-frame ones; the method was immunoSEQ multiplex PCR. The sample consists of 120,000 to 150,000 clones, roughly 82% of them appearing once. This CDR3 contains 15 residues. V lost 1 base, J lost 1 base, and 10 bases lay in between. Per germline, CDR1 KGHSH and CDR2 LQKENI. Each donor's status was that of a healthy bone marrow donor. Study results and caveats: Association of 16,951 TCR beta sequences with HLA alleles was found at 0.05 false discovery rate in a later analysis. TCR sequences were mostly rare, though some public TCRs occurred in many donors.

The receptor was isolated from a young man in good health and CMV-seropositive. This chain links TRBV18 with TRBJ1-1; D remains ambiguous. The source material was PBMCs. The CDR3 here is CASSPQKSGNTEAFF. The CDR3 bases are TGTGCCAGCTCACCACAGAAATCGGGGAACACTGAAGCTTTCTTT.